This TCR beta chain was sequenced in a study of blood T cell repertoires in COVID-19. In the study overall: Sample material is recorded as cDNA or gDNA derived from T cells, B-cell-depleted T cells, or PBMCs.

The CDR3 is 14 residues long. Trimming removed 2 bases from V and 10 bases from J, with 15 bases in between. CDR1 and CDR2 (germline): GTSNPN, SVGIG (reference sequence). Participants' reported clinical history set cohort assignment. Recovered status applied to Cohort 3 donors who had two consecutive negative PCRs. It also applied to those with clearance or with symptom resolution. Per the original methods: Quantification of nucleated cells was approximated via reference gene primer amplification. Profiled with immunoSEQ multiplex PCR; TCRdb holds only in-frame clones, not every one. From that table come the V and J calls and clone size; the DNA was used to work out D and trimming. Among approximately 170,000 clones listed, around 82% were seen once.

The sequence was obtained from a man aged 35 to 55 who had recovered from COVID-19. Sample: PBMCs or T cells enriched from blood (not recorded which). V usage is TRBV30 and J usage is TRBJ1-6; unclear D gene. The CDR3 here is CAWSPPGVRSPLHF. CDR3 sequence (DNA): TGTGCCTGGAGTCCCCCCGGGGTGCGCTCACCCCTCCACTTT.